This TCR beta chain was recovered during a study of T cell responses to AZD1222 COVID-19 vaccine. Study observations and caveats: CD4 TCRs covered the whole spike, strongest at regions 160-218 and 743-854. Reportedly, nearly half the spike-specific TCRs target unmutated variant regions. Clonal diversity may have been underestimated in mostly white British donors.

The protocol was immunoSEQ multiplex PCR, while the TCRdb copy is restricted to in-frame clones and leaves out a portion. This sample yields 87,000 or so clones, of which 90% are seen a single time; 8.4% belongs to the top ten. About this clone itself: Its antigen is not known.

The sequenced sample was peripheral blood, obtained on day 0 of AZD1222 vaccination. This clonotype was obtained from an adult in good health.

The CDR3 is CASRQGGYFAELFF. The CDR3 DNA reads as TGTGCCAGCAGACAGGGGGGTTACTTTGCGGAGCTGTTTTTT. The V call is TRBV3-1 (or the pseudogene TRBV3-2), the J call TRBJ2-2, with 8 bases identical to TRBD1. This CDR3 is 14 amino acids long. Germline V gene sequence: CDR1 LGHDT, CDR2 YNNKEL (reference sequence). V lost 6 bases to trimming and J lost 10 bases; unmatched junction nucleotides: 10.